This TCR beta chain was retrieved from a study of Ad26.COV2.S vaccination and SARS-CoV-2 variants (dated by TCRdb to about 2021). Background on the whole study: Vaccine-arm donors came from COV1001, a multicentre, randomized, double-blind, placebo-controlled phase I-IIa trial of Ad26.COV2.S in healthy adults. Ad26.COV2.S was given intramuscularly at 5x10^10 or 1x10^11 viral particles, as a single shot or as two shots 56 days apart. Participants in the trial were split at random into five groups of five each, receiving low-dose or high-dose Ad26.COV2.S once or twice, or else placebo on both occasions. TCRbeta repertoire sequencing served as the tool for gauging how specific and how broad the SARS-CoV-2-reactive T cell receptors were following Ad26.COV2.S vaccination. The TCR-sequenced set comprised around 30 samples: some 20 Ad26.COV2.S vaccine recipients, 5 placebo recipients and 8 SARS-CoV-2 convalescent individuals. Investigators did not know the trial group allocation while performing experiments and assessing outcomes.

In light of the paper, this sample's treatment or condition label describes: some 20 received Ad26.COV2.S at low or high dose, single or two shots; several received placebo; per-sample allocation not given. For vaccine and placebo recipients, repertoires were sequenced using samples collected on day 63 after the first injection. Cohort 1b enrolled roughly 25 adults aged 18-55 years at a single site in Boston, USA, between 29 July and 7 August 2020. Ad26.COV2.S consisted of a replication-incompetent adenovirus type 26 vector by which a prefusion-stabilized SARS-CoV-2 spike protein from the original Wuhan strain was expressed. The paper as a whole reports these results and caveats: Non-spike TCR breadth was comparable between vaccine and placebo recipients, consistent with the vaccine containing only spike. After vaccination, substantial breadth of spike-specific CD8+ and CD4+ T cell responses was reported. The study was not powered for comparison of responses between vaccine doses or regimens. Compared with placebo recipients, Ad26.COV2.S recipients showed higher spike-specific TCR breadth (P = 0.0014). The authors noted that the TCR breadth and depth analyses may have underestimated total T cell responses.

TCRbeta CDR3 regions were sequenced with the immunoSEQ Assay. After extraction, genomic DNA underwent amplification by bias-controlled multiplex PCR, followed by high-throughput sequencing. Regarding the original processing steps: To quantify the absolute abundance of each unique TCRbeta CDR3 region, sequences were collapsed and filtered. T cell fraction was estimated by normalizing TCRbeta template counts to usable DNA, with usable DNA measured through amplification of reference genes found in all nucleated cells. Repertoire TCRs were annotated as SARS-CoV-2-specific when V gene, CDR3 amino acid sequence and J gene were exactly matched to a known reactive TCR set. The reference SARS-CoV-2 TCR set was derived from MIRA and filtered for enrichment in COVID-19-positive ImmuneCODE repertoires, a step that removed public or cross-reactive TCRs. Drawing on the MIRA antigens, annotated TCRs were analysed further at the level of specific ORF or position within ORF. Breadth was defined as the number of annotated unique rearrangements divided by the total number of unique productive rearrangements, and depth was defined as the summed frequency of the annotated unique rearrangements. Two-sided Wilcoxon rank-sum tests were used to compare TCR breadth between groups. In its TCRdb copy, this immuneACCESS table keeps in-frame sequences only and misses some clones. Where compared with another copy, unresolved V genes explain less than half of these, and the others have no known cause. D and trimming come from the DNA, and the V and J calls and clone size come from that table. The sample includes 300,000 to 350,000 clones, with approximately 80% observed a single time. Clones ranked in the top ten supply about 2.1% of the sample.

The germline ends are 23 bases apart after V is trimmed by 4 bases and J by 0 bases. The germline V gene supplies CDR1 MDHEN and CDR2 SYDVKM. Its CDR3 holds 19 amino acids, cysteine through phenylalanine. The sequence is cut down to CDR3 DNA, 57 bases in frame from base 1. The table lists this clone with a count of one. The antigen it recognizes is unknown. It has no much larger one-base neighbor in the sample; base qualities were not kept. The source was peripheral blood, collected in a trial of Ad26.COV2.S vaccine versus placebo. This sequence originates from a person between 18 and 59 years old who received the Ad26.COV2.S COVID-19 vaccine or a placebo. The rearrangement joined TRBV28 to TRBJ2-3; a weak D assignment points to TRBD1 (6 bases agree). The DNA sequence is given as TGTGCCAGCAGTTCGGCGACAGGTTTCTTTCTTACTAGCACAGATACGCAGTATTTT. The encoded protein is CASSSATGFFLTSTDTQYF.